The entry below gives a single TCR beta chain sequence along with its context. Antigen unknown. The data were taken from a study of early stage breast cancer tumors. Study at large: About 80% of the 16 invasive tumors were ER+, PR+ and HER2-.

Method: immunoSEQ multiplex PCR; TCRdb's copy keeps in-frame clones and lacks some. The table lists tens of thousands of clones, around 80% of them singletons. The study's findings and limits: Bulk DNA sequencing of unsorted cells missed chain pairing and markers. Enriched TCRB sequences shared across patients were mostly commonly generated sequences. Tumors had approximately 2.6-fold higher T cell density and higher clonality than adjacent normal breast tissue.

Germline V lookup: CDR1 SGHVS, CDR2 FNYEAQ. This CDR3 has 16 amino acids. Trimming left V 1 base short and J 7 bases short, with 17 bases between. This sequence joins TRBV7-6 and TRBJ2-1; possibly TRBD1 for D (6 bases). The origin of this receptor is a person aged 25 to 39 with breast cancer. The source material was blood. The CDR3 region has the DNA TGTGCCAGCAGCTTAGGCATGGGGGCGCGTAGGAATGAGCAGTTCTTC. Protein: CASSLGMGARRNEQFF.